The 19 T cell receptor beta chains given below trace back to one sample, sequenced in a study of T cell changes during pregnancy in multiple sclerosis. Sequencing was performed with immunoSEQ multiplex PCR; in TCRdb, only in-frame clones are kept and a portion is missing. Of approximately 50,000 clones listed, roughly nine tenths are singletons. The sequencing here drew on CD4+ T cells from peripheral blood mononuclear cells, taken after pregnancy. The receptors here all came from a female donor with multiple sclerosis, enrolled in a pregnancy study.

V usage is TRBV19 and J usage is TRBJ1-5, with 8 bases matching TRBD1. The CDR3 is made up of 15 amino acids. V lost 5 bases and J lost 0; bases outside the gene matches: 3. Per the germline V gene, CDR1 is LNHDA and CDR2 is SQIVND (reference sequence). For the CDR3, the DNA is TGTGCCAGTAGTTGGACAGGGTTTAGCAATCAGCCCCAGCATTTT. Translated: CASSWTGFSNQPQHF. The full variable domain, completed using reference TRBV19 and TRBJ1-5, is DGGITQSPKYLFRKEGQNVTLSCEQNLNHDAMYWYRQDPGQGLRLIYYSQIVNDFQKGDIAEGYSVSREKKESFPLTVTSAQKNPTAFYLCASSWTGFSNQPQHFGDGTRLSIL.

This clone was seen just once. The chain has TRBV5-1 and TRBJ2-2; the match to TRBD2 covers 14 bases. Germline V gene lookup returns CDR1 SGHRS and CDR2 YFSETQ. The length of the CDR3 is 16 residues. The V segment lost 4 bases and the J segment 7 bases; nucleotides outside the gene matches: 6. CDR3 sequence: CASSPGLAGGRGELFF. CDR3 coding DNA: TGCGCCAGCAGCCCCGGACTAGCGGGAGGACGCGGGGAGCTGTTTTTT.

V usage is TRBV19 and J usage is TRBJ2-2; TRBD1 aligns across 7 bases. Germline CDR1 LNHDA, CDR2 SQIVND (reference sequence). The CDR3 sequence is 14 residues long. The junction had 5 bases not matched to a gene; V was cut back by 6 bases and J by 4 bases. The CDR3 DNA sequence: TGTGCCAGTAGACTAGACAGGGCCACCGGGGAGCTGTTTTTT. This translates into CASRLDRATGELFF.

The CDR3 loop is CASSSTGSREKLFF. For the CDR3, the DNA is TGTGCCAGCAGCTCGACAGGGTCCAGGGAAAAACTGTTTTTT. This chain joins TRBV7-2 and TRBJ1-4; 7 nucleotides align to TRBD1. Germline CDR1 reads SGHTA; CDR2 reads FQGNSA. This CDR3 is built from 14 residues. Trimming took 4 bases from V and 8 from J; bases not matched to a gene: 7. Complete variable domain (other parts from reference TRBV7-2 and TRBJ1-4): GAGVSQSPSNKVTEKGKDVELRCDPISGHTALYWYRQSLGQGLEFLIYFQGNSAPDKSGLPSDRFSAERTGGSVSTLTIQRTQQEDSAVYLCASSSTGSREKLFFGSGTQLSVL.

The rearrangement uses TRBV5-4 and TRBJ2-7, with no clear D. Deletions cut 6 bases from V and 0 bases from J, with 10 bases between. From germline, CDR1 is SGHNT and CDR2 YYREEE (reference sequence). The CDR3 runs to 13 residues. The CDR3 region is CASKVDTSYEQYF. Here the CDR3 DNA reads TGTGCCAGCAAAGTAGACACCTCCTACGAGCAGTACTTC.

The chain combines TRBV19 with TRBJ2-7, with a possible D match to TRBD2 (5 bases). Germline CDR1 and CDR2: LNHDA and SQIVND (reference sequence). The CDR3 runs to 10 residues. The V end was cut by 8 bases, the J end by 5 bases, with 7 bases between. CDR3 in amino acids: CASLEDEQYF. In DNA form, the CDR3 reads TGTGCCAGTCTGGAGGACGAGCAGTACTTC.

The chain employs TRBV7-9 and TRBJ2-7, with D possibly matching TRBD1 (5 bases). Germline V gene lookup returns CDR1 SEHNR and CDR2 FQNEAQ (reference sequence). The V gene lost 5 bases and the J gene lost 2 bases, with 13 bases spanning the gap. This CDR3 is 14 amino acids long. CDR3 sequence reads: CASSRRQSAYEQYF. In DNA, the CDR3 is TGTGCCAGCAGCCGGCGACAGTCCGCCTACGAGCAGTACTTC.

This clone was seen just once. The gene calls are TRBV19 and TRBJ1-2; the D is unclear. Trimming cost V 3 bases and J 4 bases, with 12 bases left between them. The CDR3 loop spans 14 amino acids. Germline V gives CDR1 LNHDA, CDR2 SQIVND (reference sequence). The CDR3 is CASSMEVRVYGYTF. CDR3 sequence (DNA): TGTGCCAGTAGTATGGAGGTGCGAGTCTATGGCTACACCTTC.

This chain connects TRBV30 to TRBJ2-7; TRBD2 matches at 12 bases. V lost 0 bases and J lost 1; bases outside the gene matches: 7. The CDR3 covers 17 residues. Germline-derived CDR1 and CDR2 are GTSNPN and SVGIG (reference sequence). The CDR3 DNA reads as TGTGCCTGGAGTGTAGCTAGCGGGAGGGGACTATCCTACGAGCAGTACTTC. This gives the protein CAWSVASGRGLSYEQYF.

The chain has TRBV29-1 and TRBJ1-2, with D possibly matching TRBD1 (6 bases). CDR3 length: 13 residues. Germline V gene data show CDR1 as SQVTM and CDR2 as ANQGSEA. The ends were cut back, 6 bases at V and 8 bases at J, with 19 bases in the middle. CDR3: CSVERTVTGGYTF. The CDR3 nucleotides are TGCAGCGTGGAAAGGACAGTAACAGGGGGCTACACCTTC.

The chain has TRBV6-4 and TRBJ2-2; no clear D gene. Trimming took off 0 bases at V and 0 bases at J, with 8 bases between the two ends. CDR1 is MRHNA and CDR2 is SNTAGT in the germline V gene. The CDR3 loop spans 16 amino acids. The CDR3 bases are TGTGCCAGCAGTGACTCAGGCGGTCCGAACACCGGGGAGCTGTTTTTT. It yields the protein CASSDSGGPNTGELFF.

V gene TRBV18 combines with J gene TRBJ1-1; a weak D match, TRBD1 (5 bases). This CDR3 spans 14 amino acids. Trimming took off 4 bases at V and 4 bases at J, with 13 bases between the two ends. CDR1 is KGHSH, CDR2 LQKENI, per germline. CDR3 nucleotides: TGTGCCAGCTCACTTTTCGACAGTCCCACTGAAGCTTTCTTT. Translation: CASSLFDSPTEAFF.

This rearrangement joins TRBV19 to TRBJ1-1; TRBD1 matches at 8 bases. V lost 4 bases and J lost 1; bases outside the gene matches: 2. CDR1 LNHDA and CDR2 SQIVND come from the germline V gene (reference sequence). The CDR3 length is 14 residues. The CDR3 DNA reads as TGTGCCAGTAGTAGTGGACAGGGGAACACTGAAGCTTTCTTT. Translated: CASSSGQGNTEAFF. Full variable domain (rest looked up from reference TRBV19 and TRBJ1-1): DGGITQSPKYLFRKEGQNVTLSCEQNLNHDAMYWYRQDPGQGLRLIYYSQIVNDFQKGDIAEGYSVSREKKESFPLTVTSAQKNPTAFYLCASSSGQGNTEAFFGQGTRLTVV.

In DNA, the CDR3 is TGTGCCAGCAGCTCCACAGGGGATCGATTCGATGAGCAGTTCTTC. It encodes CASSSTGDRFDEQFF. This chain links TRBV11-1 with TRBJ2-1; 7 bases map to TRBD1. With 4 bases clipped from V and 8 bases from J, the junction kept 11 bases outside the gene matches. This CDR3 is 15 amino acids long. Germline CDR1 is SGHAT and CDR2 is FQDESV (reference sequence). Variable domain in full (rest from reference TRBV11-1 and TRBJ2-1): EAEVAQSPRYKITEKSQAVAFWCDPISGHATLYWYRQILGQGPELLVQFQDESVVDDSQLPKDRFSAERLKGVDSTLKIQPAELGDSAMYLCASSSTGDRFDEQFFGPGTRLTVL.

This clone appeared a single time. For the CDR3, the DNA is TGCGCCAGCAGTGATCCCGGGAACAGAGGGAACACTGAAGCTTTCTTT. Translated, it gives CASSDPGNRGNTEAFF. The chain is built from TRBV10-2 and TRBJ1-1; D unclear. CDR3 length equals 16 residues. Germline loops: CDR1 WSHSY, CDR2 SAAADI. V gave up 3 bases and J gave up 1 base, with 15 bases separating them.

The chain is built from TRBV5-1 and TRBJ2-1; unclear D gene. Germline CDR1 SGHRS, CDR2 YFSETQ. The CDR3 extends over 11 amino acids. V dropped 2 bases and J dropped 7 bases, with 4 bases sitting between them. In DNA, the CDR3 is TGCGCCAGCAGCTTCGTAAATGAGCAGTTCTTC. It translates to CASSFVNEQFF. Full variable domain (remainder filled in from reference TRBV5-1 and TRBJ2-1): KAGVTQTPRYLIKTRGQQVTLSCSPISGHRSVSWYQQTPGQGLQFLFEYFSETQRNKGNFPGRFSGRQFSNSRSEMNVSTLELGDSALYLCASSFVNEQFFGPGTRLTVL.

The chain joins TRBV15 to TRBJ1-4, with 10 bases matching TRBD1. V lost 4 bases and J lost 8; bases outside the gene matches: 7. CDR1 is LNHNV and CDR2 is YYDKDF in the germline V gene (reference sequence). CDR3 length: 15 residues. The CDR3 DNA sequence: TGTGCCACCAGCACGGTTCCGGGACAGGGGGAAAAACTGTTTTTT. Amino acid sequence: CATSTVPGQGEKLFF.

The chain combines TRBV19 with TRBJ2-7; TRBD1 matches 8 bases. Germline V gene sequence: CDR1 LNHDA, CDR2 SQIVND (reference sequence). The CDR3 runs to 16 residues. The trim removed 3 bases at V and 6 bases at J, leaving 13 bases unmatched. The CDR3 bases are TGTGCCAGTAGTATTTCGGCAGGGGGCAACTATATCGAGCAGTACTTC. Translated: CASSISAGGNYIEQYF.

The genes are TRBV3-1 (or the pseudogene TRBV3-2) and TRBJ1-5; D gene ambiguous. CDR3 length: 9 amino acids. Germline V gene lookup returns CDR1 LGHDT and CDR2 YNNKEL (reference sequence). DNA for the CDR3: TGTGCTCCGGCGGAGCCCCAGCATTTT. Protein product: CAPAEPQHF.